This TCR beta chain was recovered during a study of blood T cells in healthy people across ages. This clonotype was observed many times. With a J-beta primer mix and a sample-barcoded 5' primer, a second PCR ran 7 to 11 cycles. TCRdb re-derived calls from the 5' RACE reads in MiXCR, one entry per CDR3 protein. This sample has 1.4 million to 1.5 million distinct CDR3 sequences; roughly 40% occur once, and the top ten carry less than 8%. This CDR3 has 13 amino acids. Germline V lookup: CDR1 MNHEY, CDR2 SVGEGT. The V gene end was trimmed by 6 bases and the J gene end by 6 bases; junction bases not matched to a gene: 5.

The specimen was blood. The chain employs TRBV6-2 or TRBV6-3 and TRBJ2-3; 8 bases agree with TRBD2. The sequence was collected from a woman aged 18-29 years in good health. The DNA for the CDR3 is TGTGCCAGCAGACAACCGGGGGGGGATACGCAGTATTTT. Translation gives CASRQPGGDTQYF.